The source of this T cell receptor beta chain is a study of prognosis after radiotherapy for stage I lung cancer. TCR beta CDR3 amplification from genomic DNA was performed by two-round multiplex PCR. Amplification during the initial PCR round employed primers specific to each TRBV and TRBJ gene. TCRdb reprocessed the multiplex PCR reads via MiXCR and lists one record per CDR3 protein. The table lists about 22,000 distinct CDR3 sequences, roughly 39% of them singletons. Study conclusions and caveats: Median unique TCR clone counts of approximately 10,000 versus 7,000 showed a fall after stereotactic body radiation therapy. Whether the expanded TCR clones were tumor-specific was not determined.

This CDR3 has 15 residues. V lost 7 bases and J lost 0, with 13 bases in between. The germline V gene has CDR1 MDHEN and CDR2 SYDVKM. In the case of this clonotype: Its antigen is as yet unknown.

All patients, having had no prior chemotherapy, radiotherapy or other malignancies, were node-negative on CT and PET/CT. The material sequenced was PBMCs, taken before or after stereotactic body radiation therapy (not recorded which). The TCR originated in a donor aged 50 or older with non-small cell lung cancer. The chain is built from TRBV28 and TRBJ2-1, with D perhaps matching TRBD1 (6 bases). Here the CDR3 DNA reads TGTGCCAGCACCCTGGGGGCAGTCTCCTACAATGAGCAGTTCTTC. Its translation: CASTLGAVSYNEQFF.